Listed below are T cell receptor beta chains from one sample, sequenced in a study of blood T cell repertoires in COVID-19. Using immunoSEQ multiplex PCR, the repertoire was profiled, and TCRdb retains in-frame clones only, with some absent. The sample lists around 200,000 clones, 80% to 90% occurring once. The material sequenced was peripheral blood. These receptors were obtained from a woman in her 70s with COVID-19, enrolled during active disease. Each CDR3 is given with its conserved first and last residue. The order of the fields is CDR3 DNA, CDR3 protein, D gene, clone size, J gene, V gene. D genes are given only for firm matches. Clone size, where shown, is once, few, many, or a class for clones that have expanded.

TGTGCCAGCAGCTGGGTCGGGACTAGCCGCCTCAATGAGCAGTTCTTC	CASSWVGTSRLNEQFF	TRBD2	.	TRBJ2-1	TRBV5-4
TGTGCCAGCACCGCTAACGAGAGGGTTGGCTACACCTTC	CASTANERVGYTF	.	many	TRBJ1-2	TRBV2
TGTGCCAGTAGTACGGACAGGACTAGCGGGGCGTTCTACAATGAGCAGTTCTTC	CASSTDRTSGAFYNEQFF	TRBD2	.	TRBJ2-1	TRBV19
TGTGCCAGCAGTTCCCTAGCGTCCTACAATGAGCAGTTCTTC	CASSSLASYNEQFF	.	.	TRBJ2-1	TRBV28
TGCGCCAGCAGACAGGGGCCGGGAGAGACCCAGTACTTC	CASRQGPGETQYF	TRBD1	.	TRBJ2-5	TRBV5-1
TGTGCCAGTTCGATCCGGGAGGGCAGGGGGGGAAATGAGCAGTTCTTC	CASSIREGRGGNEQFF	.	.	TRBJ2-1	TRBV19
TGTGCCAGCAGTTTCCCCGGTCTAAATTCACCCCTCCACTTT	CASSFPGLNSPLHF	.	.	TRBJ1-6	TRBV27
TGTGCCAGCCAAGGACAGGGAAGCGACTATGGCTACACCTTC	CASQGQGSDYGYTF	TRBD1	.	TRBJ1-2	TRBV19
TGTGCCAGCAGTCCTTCGGGGGGCGCGGCGCAAGCTTTCTTT	CASSPSGGAAQAFF	.	.	TRBJ1-1	TRBV27
TGTGCCAGCAGCCCTTACCGTAGCGGGAGCTACAATGAGCAGTTCTTC	CASSPYRSGSYNEQFF	TRBD2	.	TRBJ2-1	TRBV3-1/TRBV3-2
TGTGCCAGCAGTCCCGGGACAATCAATGAAAAACTGTTTTTT	CASSPGTINEKLFF	.	.	TRBJ1-4	TRBV6-5
TGTGCCAGCAGTCGACCAGGTTATAATTCACCCCTCCACTTT	CASSRPGYNSPLHF	.	.	TRBJ1-6	TRBV5-8
TGTGCCAGCAGCGACGGGAGTGAAGCTTTCTTT	CASSDGSEAFF	.	.	TRBJ1-1	TRBV5-6
TGTGCCAGCAGCCGCACGACCGGGAGCAATCAGCCCCAGCATTTT	CASSRTTGSNQPQHF	.	.	TRBJ1-5	TRBV3-1/TRBV3-2
TGTGCCAGCAGCCTAAAAGAGACCCAGTACTTC	CASSLKETQYF	.	.	TRBJ2-5	TRBV2
TGTGCCAGCTCACCCCGAGCAGGGGCCTCCTATAATTCACCCCTCCACTTT	CASSPRAGASYNSPLHF	.	few	TRBJ1-6	TRBV18
TGTGCCAGCAGTCCCTTGGGACTAAGGGAGGAAGAGCAGTACTTC	CASSPLGLREEEQYF	TRBD2	.	TRBJ2-7	TRBV28
TGTGCCAGCAGTGTCACGACAGGGGGCGGTGAGACCCAGTACTTC	CASSVTTGGGETQYF	TRBD1	.	TRBJ2-5	TRBV25-1
TGTGCCAGCAGCTTAGCTGGGCAGGGGAACGGCTACACCTTC	CASSLAGQGNGYTF	.	once	TRBJ1-2	TRBV7-8
TGTGCCATCAGTGAGGGCATCCCCGCACCCTATAATTCACCCCTCCACTTT	CAISEGIPAPYNSPLHF	.	once	TRBJ1-6	TRBV10-3
TGTGCCACCAGCCCGGGACAGCCGAACTCTGGAAACACCATATATTTT	CATSPGQPNSGNTIYF	TRBD1	.	TRBJ1-3	TRBV15
TGTGCCAGCAGCGTCCGGGACATCCGTTCACCCCTCCACTTT	CASSVRDIRSPLHF	.	.	TRBJ1-6	TRBV6-5
TGTGCCAGCAACAGAGGCAATCAGCCCCAGCATTTT	CASNRGNQPQHF	.	.	TRBJ1-5	TRBV2
TGCGCCAGCAGCCATCCCCCAACCCAGTTTAATGAGCAGTTCTTC	CASSHPPTQFNEQFF	.	.	TRBJ2-1	TRBV4-1
TGTGCCAGCAGTGATAGACAGCCTAATTCACCCCTCCACTTT	CASSDRQPNSPLHF	.	.	TRBJ1-6	TRBV2
TGTGCCAGCCGTATCTTACTCCTCCTATCAAAAGATACGCAGTATTTT	CASRILLLLSKDTQYF	.	.	TRBJ2-3	TRBV6-4
TGTGCCAGCGTATATGGGAGGGATTCACCCCTCCACTTT	CASVYGRDSPLHF	.	once	TRBJ1-6	TRBV2
TGTGCCATCAGACACTCCCAGGGGATAGAGACCCAGTACTTC	CAIRHSQGIETQYF	.	.	TRBJ2-5	TRBV10-3
TGTGCCAGCAGTTTAAAGGGGCGAGAGACCCAGTACTTC	CASSLKGRETQYF	.	once	TRBJ2-5	TRBV12-3/TRBV12-4